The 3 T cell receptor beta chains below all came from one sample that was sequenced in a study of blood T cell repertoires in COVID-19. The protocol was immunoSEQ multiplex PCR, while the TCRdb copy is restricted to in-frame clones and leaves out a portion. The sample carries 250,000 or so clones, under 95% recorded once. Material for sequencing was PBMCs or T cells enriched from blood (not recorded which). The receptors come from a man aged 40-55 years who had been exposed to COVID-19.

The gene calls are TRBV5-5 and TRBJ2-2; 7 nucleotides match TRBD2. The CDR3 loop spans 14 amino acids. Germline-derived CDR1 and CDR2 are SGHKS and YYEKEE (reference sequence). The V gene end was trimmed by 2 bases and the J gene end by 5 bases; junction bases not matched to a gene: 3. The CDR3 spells CASSFQRGTGELFF. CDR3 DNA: TGTGCCAGCAGCTTTCAGCGGGGTACCGGGGAGCTGTTTTTT.

The CDR3 protein is CASGLGGAYNEQFF. The CDR3 coding sequence is TGTGCCAGCGGGCTTGGGGGCGCTTACAATGAGCAGTTCTTC. The rearrangement links TRBV11-3 to TRBJ2-1; a possible D gene is TRBD1 (6 bases). This CDR3 has 14 residues. The germline CDR1 and CDR2 sequences are SGHNT and YENEEA. V gave up 8 bases and J gave up 4 bases, with 15 bases separating them. Full variable domain (remainder filled in from reference TRBV11-3 and TRBJ2-1): EAGVVQSPRYKIIEKKQPVAFWCNPISGHNTLYWYLQNLGQGPELLIRYENEEAVDDSQLPKDRFSAERLKGVDSTLKIQPAELGDSAVYLCASGLGGAYNEQFFGPGTRLTVL.

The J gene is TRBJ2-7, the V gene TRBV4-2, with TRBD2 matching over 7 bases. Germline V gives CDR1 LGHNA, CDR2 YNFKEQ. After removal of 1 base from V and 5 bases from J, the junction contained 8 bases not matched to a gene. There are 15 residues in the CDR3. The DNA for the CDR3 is TGTGCCAGCAGCCAAGCTAGCGGAACACGGGACGAGCAGTACTTC. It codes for CASSQASGTRDEQYF.